The 5 T cell receptor beta chains below all came from one sample that was sequenced in a study of OX40 agonist ivuxolimab in advanced cancers. Profiling relied on immunoSEQ multiplex PCR, and the TCRdb table lists in-frame clones only, not all of them. Of 65,000 to 75,000 clones in the sample, about nine tenths were seen once. The specimen comprised CD4+ or CD8+ T cells sorted from blood, sampled in a trial of the OX40 agonist ivuxolimab. The receptors stem from an adult with an advanced solid tumor such as melanoma, head and neck, liver or kidney cancer.

V usage is TRBV5-1 and J usage is TRBJ2-7; D tentatively reads TRBD1 or TRBD2 (5 bases each). This CDR3 is 15 amino acids long. CDR1 is SGHRS, CDR2 YFSETQ, per germline. Trimming shortened V by 0 bases and J by 3 bases, and 13 bases separated the two germline ends. The CDR3 spells CASSLGGGSYYEQYF. In DNA form, the CDR3 reads TGCGCCAGCAGCTTGGGGGGCGGGTCATACTACGAGCAGTACTTC. The full variable domain, in which reference TRBV5-1 and TRBJ2-7 provide the parts outside the CDR3, is KAGVTQTPRYLIKTRGQQVTLSCSPISGHRSVSWYQQTPGQGLQFLFEYFSETQRNKGNFPGRFSGRQFSNSRSEMNVSTLELGDSALYLCASSLGGGSYYEQYFGPGTRLTVT.

This chain links TRBV2 with TRBJ2-1; D remains ambiguous. CDR3 length equals 14 residues. Between the trimmed V and J ends, which lost 7 bases and 3 bases, there was a span of 13 bases. CDR1 is SNHLY, CDR2 FYNNEI, per germline. The CDR3 protein is CASTGAILYNEQFF. The CDR3 region has the DNA TGTGCCAGCACAGGAGCGATACTCTACAATGAGCAGTTCTTC.

Details on this clone: The same CDR3 also results from other DNA sequences found in this sample. This CDR3 is CASSLQGGETQYF. CDR3 DNA sequence: TGCGCCAGCAGCTTGCAAGGAGGAGAGACCCAGTACTTC. The chain recombines TRBV5-1 with TRBJ2-5, with D possibly matching TRBD2 (5 bases). This CDR3 is built from 13 residues. V was clipped by 1 base and J by 4 bases, with 8 bases between them. Germline V gene sequence: CDR1 SGHRS, CDR2 YFSETQ.

The gene calls are TRBV18 and TRBJ1-5; weak D call: TRBD1 (5 bases). The CDR3 has 14 residues. V was clipped by 6 bases and J by 3 bases, with 12 bases between them. Germline loops: CDR1 KGHSH, CDR2 LQKENI. CDR3: CASSPSGPNQPQHF. The CDR3 nucleotides read TGTGCCAGCTCTCCCTCAGGGCCCAATCAGCCCCAGCATTTT.

The rearrangement joins TRBV19 to TRBJ1-2; tentative D call: TRBD1 (5 bases). The length of the CDR3 is 15 residues. V was clipped by 0 bases and J by 5 bases, with 13 bases between them. Germline CDR1 is LNHDA and CDR2 is SQIVND (reference sequence). Here the CDR3 DNA reads TGTGCCAGTAGTATAGAGCCAGAGGGGTTTTATGGCTACACCTTC. This sequence encodes CASSIEPEGFYGYTF.